This TCR beta chain comes out of a study of T cell repertoires in cytomegalovirus infection. Trimming shortened V by 2 bases and J by 2 bases, and 12 bases separated the two germline ends. This CDR3 region has 15 residues. Germline V gene sequence: CDR1 SGHTA, CDR2 FQGNSA. This clonotype has more than one count but fewer than ten. Its cognate antigen is unknown. In TCRdb, the reads were re-called with MiXCR into one record per CDR3 protein. The sample shows hundreds of thousands of distinct CDR3 sequences, 33% of them seen only once. This receptor was identified in a human donor in good health (CMV status not recorded). Some clones in this sample may be carry-over from other donors' samples. The source material was cultured PBMCs, sampled from culture after CMV antigen stimulation. The V call is TRBV7-2, the J call TRBJ2-5; weak D call: TRBD2 (5 bases). The CDR3 here is CASSLRGQRQETQYF. The CDR3 DNA sequence: TGTGCCAGCAGCTTAAGAGGGCAGAGGCAAGAGACCCAGTACTTC.